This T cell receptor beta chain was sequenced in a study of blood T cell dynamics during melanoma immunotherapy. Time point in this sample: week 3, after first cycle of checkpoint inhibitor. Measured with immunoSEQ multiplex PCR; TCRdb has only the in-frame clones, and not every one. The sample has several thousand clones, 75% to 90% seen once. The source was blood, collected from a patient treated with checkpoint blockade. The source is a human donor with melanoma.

CDR3 nucleotide sequence: TGTGCCAGCAGTGATACCCGGATCAAAGCTTTCTTT. This sequence encodes CASSDTRIKAFF. The V call is TRBV2, the J call TRBJ1-1; D is unclear. CDR1 is SNHLY and CDR2 is FYNNEI in the germline V gene. V was shortened by 3 bases and J by 9 bases, with 11 bases between the two germline ends. The CDR3 loop spans 12 amino acids. The variable domain in full, with the rest retrieved from reference TRBV2 and TRBJ1-1, is EPEVTQTPSHQVTQMGQEVILRCVPISNHLYFYWYRQILGQKVEFLVSFYNNEISEKSEIFDDQFSVERPDGSNFTLKIRSTKLEDSAMYFCASSDTRIKAFFGQGTRLTVV.